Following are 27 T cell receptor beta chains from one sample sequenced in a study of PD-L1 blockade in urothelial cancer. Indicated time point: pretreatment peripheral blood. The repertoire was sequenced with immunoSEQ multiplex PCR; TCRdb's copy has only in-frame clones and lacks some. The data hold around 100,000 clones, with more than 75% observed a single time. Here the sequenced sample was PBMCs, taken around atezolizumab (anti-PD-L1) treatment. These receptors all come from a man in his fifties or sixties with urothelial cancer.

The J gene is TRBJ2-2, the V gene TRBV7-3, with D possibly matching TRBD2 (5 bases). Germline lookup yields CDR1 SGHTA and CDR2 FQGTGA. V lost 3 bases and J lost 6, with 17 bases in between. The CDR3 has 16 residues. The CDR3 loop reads CASSFSSGTTPGELFF. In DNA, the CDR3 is TGTGCCAGCAGCTTTTCCAGCGGAACCACTCCCGGGGAGCTGTTTTTT.

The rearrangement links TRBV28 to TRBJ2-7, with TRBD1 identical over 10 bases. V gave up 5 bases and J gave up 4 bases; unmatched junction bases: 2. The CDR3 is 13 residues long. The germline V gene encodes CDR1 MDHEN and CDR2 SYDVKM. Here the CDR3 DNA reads TGTGCCAGCAGTCCGGGACAGGGGTACGAGCAGTACTTC. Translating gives CASSPGQGYEQYF.

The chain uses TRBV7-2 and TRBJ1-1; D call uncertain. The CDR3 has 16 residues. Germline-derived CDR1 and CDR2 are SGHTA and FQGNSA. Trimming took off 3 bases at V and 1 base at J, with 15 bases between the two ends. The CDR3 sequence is CASSFLSNLPNTEAFF. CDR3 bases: TGTGCCAGCAGCTTCTTGAGCAACCTACCGAACACTGAAGCTTTCTTT. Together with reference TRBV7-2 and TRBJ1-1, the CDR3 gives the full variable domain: GAGVSQSPSNKVTEKGKDVELRCDPISGHTALYWYRQSLGQGLEFLIYFQGNSAPDKSGLPSDRFSAERTGGSVSTLTIQRTQQEDSAVYLCASSFLSNLPNTEAFFGQGTRLTVV.

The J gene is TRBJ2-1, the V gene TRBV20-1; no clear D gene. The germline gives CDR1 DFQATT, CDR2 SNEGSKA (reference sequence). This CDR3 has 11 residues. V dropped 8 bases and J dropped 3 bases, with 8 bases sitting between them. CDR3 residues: CSSTDYNEQFF. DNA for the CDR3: TGCAGTTCGACTGACTACAATGAGCAGTTCTTC.

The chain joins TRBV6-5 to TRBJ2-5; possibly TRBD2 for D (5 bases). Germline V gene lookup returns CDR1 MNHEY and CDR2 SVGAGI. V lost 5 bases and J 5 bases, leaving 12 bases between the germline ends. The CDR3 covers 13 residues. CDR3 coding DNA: TGTGCCAGCAGTCTGGGAGTCAAGGAGACCCAGTACTTC. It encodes CASSLGVKETQYF.

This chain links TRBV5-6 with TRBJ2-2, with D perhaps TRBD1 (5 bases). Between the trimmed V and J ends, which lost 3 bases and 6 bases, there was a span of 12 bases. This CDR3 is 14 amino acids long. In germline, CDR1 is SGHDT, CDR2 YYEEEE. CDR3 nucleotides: TGTGCCAGCAGCTACCCCCAGGGCGCCGGGGAGCTGTTTTTT. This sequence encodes CASSYPQGAGELFF.

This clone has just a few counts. The CDR3 is CASSESRRGSSEKLFF. CDR3 DNA sequence: TGTGCCAGCAGTGAATCCCGGCGGGGATCCTCCGAAAAACTGTTTTTT. The chain links TRBV2 to TRBJ1-4, with D hard to call. In germline, CDR1 is SNHLY, CDR2 FYNNEI. Trimming took 2 bases from V and 8 from J, leaving 18 bases between them. This CDR3 spans 16 amino acids.

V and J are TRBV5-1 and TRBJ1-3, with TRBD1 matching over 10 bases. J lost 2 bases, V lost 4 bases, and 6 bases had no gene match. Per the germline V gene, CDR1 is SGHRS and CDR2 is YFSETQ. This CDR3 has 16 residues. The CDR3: CASSAGTGVPGNTIYF. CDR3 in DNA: TGCGCCAGCAGCGCCGGGACAGGGGTCCCTGGAAACACCATATATTTT.

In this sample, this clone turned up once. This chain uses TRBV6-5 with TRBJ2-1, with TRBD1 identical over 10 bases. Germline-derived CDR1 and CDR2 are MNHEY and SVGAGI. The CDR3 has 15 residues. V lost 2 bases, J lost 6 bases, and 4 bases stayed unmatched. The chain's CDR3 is CASSYGTGVPNEQFF. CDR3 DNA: TGTGCCAGCAGTTACGGGACAGGGGTCCCCAATGAGCAGTTCTTC.

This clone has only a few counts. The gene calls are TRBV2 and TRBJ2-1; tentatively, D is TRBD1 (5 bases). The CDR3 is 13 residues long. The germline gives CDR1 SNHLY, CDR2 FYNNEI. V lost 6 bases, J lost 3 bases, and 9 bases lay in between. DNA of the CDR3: TGTGCCAGCAGGGACAACAGCTACAATGAGCAGTTCTTC. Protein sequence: CASRDNSYNEQFF.

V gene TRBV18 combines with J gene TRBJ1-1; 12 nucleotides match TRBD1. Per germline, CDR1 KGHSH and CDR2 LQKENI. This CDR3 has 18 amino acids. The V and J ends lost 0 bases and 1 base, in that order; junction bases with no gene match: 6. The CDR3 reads CASSPPGQGAFSNTEAFF. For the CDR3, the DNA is TGTGCCAGCTCACCACCGGGACAGGGGGCTTTCTCGAACACTGAAGCTTTCTTT.

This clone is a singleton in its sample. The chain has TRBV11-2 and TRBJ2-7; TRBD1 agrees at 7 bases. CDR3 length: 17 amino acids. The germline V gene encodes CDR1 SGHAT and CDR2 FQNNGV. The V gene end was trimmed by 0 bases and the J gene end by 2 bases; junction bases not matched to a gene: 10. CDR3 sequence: CASSLDGAGTATYEQYF. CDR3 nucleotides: TGTGCCAGCAGCTTAGACGGGGCAGGGACAGCCACCTACGAGCAGTACTTC.

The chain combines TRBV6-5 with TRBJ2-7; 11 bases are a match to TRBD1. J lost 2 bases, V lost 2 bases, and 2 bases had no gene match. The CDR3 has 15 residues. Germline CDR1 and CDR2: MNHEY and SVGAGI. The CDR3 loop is CASSYEGQGAYEQYF. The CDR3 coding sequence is TGTGCCAGCAGTTACGAGGGACAGGGGGCCTACGAGCAGTACTTC.

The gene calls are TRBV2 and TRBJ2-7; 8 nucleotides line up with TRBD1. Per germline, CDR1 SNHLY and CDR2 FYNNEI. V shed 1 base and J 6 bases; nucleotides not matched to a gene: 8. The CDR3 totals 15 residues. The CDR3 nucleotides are TGTGCCAGCAGTGAAGTCTGGGCAGGGGGCCCCGAGCAGTACTTC. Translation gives CASSEVWAGGPEQYF.

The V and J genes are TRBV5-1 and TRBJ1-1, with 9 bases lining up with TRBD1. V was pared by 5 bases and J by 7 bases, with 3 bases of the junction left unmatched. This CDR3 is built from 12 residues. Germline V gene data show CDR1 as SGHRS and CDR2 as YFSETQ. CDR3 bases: TGCGCCAGCAGGAGGGACAGGGATGAAGCTTTCTTT. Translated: CASRRDRDEAFF.

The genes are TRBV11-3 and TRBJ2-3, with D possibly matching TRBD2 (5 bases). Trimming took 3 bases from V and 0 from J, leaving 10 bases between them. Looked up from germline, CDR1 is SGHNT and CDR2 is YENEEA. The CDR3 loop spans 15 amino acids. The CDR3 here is CASSFSRASTDTQYF. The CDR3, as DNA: TGTGCCAGCAGCTTCTCGAGGGCTAGCACAGATACGCAGTATTTT.

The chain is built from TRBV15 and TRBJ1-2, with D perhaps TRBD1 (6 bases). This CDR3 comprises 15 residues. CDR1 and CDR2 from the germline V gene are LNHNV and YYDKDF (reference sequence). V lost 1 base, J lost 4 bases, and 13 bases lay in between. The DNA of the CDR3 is TGTGCCACCAGCAGAGCTCAGGGGCAGATCTATGGCTACACCTTC. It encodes CATSRAQGQIYGYTF.

The CDR3 region has the DNA TGTGCCAGCAGCTCCGACAGTCTCGAGCAGTACTTC. Protein sequence: CASSSDSLEQYF. The chain combines TRBV7-9 with TRBJ2-7; D is possibly TRBD1 (5 bases). The V gene's germline CDR1 is SEHNR and CDR2 FQNEAQ (reference sequence). The CDR3 has 12 residues. V was trimmed by 4 bases and J by 6 bases, leaving 10 bases between them.

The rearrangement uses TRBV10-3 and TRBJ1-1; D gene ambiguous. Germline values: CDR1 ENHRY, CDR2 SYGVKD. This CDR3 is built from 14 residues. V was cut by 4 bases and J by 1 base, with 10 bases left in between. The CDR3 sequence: CAISVSRANTEAFF. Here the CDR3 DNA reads TGTGCCATCAGTGTGTCGCGGGCGAACACTGAAGCTTTCTTT.

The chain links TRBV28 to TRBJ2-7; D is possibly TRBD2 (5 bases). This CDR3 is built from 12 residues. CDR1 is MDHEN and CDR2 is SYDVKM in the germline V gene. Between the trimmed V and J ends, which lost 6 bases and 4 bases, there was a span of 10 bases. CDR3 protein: CASSSGGYEQYF. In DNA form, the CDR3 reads TGTGCCAGCAGCTCCGGCGGGTACGAGCAGTACTTC.

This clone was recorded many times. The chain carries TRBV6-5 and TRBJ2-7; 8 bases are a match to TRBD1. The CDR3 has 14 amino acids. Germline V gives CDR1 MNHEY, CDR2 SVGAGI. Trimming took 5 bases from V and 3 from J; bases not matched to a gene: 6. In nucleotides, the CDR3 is TGTGCCAGCAGTAACCGGGACAGGCTCTACGAGCAGTACTTC. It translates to CASSNRDRLYEQYF.

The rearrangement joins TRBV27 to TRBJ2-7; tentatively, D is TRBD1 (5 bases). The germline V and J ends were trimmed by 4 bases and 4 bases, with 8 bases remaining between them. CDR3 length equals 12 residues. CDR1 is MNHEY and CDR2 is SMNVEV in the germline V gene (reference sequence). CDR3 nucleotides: TGTGCCAGCAGTTCCCAGGGTTACGAGCAGTACTTC. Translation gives CASSSQGYEQYF.

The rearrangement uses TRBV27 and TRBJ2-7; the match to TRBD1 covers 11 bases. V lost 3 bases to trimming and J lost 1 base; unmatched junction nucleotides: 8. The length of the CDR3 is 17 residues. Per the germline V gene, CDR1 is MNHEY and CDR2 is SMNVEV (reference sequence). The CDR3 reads CASSFWTGGAYSYEQYF. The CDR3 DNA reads TGTGCCAGCAGTTTCTGGACAGGGGGCGCATATTCCTACGAGCAGTACTTC.

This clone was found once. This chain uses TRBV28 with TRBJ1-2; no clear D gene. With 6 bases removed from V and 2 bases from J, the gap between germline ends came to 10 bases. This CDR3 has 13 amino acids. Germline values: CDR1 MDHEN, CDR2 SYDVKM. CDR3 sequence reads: CASRPGRNYGYTF. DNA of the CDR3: TGTGCCAGCAGACCCGGGAGGAACTATGGCTACACCTTC.

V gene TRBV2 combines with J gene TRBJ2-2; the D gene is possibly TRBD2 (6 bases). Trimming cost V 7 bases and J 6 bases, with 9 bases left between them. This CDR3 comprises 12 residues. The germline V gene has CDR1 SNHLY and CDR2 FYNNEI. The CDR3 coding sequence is TGTGCCAGCAAGGAGGGTCCCGGGGAGCTGTTTTTT. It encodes CASKEGPGELFF.

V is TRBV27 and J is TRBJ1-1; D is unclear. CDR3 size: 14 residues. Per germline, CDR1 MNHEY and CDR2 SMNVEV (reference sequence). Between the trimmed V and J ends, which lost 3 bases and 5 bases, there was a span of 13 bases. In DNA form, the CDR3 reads TGTGCCAGCAGTTTCTCCGGGTTCGAGACTGAAGCTTTCTTT. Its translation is CASSFSGFETEAFF.

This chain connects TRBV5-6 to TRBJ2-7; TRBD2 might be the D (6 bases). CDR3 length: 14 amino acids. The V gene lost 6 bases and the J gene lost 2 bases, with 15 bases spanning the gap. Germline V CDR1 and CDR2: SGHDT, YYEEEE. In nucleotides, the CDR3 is TGTGCCAGCACCCAATCCGGGAGAACCTACGAGCAGTACTTC. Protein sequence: CASTQSGRTYEQYF.